These 10 T cell receptor beta chains originate from one sample sequenced in a study of OX40 agonist ivuxolimab in advanced cancers. The protocol used for the library was the immunoSEQ multiplex PCR assay. The clones in this table, taken by TCRdb from immuneACCESS, are in-frame only. Not every clone is retained; where verified, under half of the shortfall comes from an unresolved V gene, and the cause of the rest is unknown. For this sample the table gives some 100,000 clones, of which around 84% were detected only once. In total, the top ten clones hold around 2% of the sample. This sample comprised CD4+ or CD8+ T cells sorted from blood, obtained in a trial of the OX40 agonist ivuxolimab. The receptors stem from an adult with an advanced solid tumor such as melanoma, head and neck, liver or kidney cancer.

The V and J genes are TRBV15 and TRBJ2-2; 7 nucleotides match TRBD2. Germline CDR1 LNHNV, CDR2 YYDKDF (reference sequence). This CDR3 comprises 13 residues. J lost 7 bases, V lost 1 base, and 0 bases had no gene match. The CDR3 sequence: CATSRAGGGELFF. The CDR3 DNA reads TGTGCCACCAGCAGAGCGGGGGGCGGGGAGCTGTTTTTT.

This chain joins TRBV18 and TRBJ2-7, with 7 bases lining up with TRBD1. The V segment lost 1 base and the J segment 9 bases; nucleotides outside the gene matches: 9. The CDR3 runs 14 residues. Germline V gene data show CDR1 as KGHSH and CDR2 as LQKENI. This chain's CDR3 is CASSPLARDSRQYF. CDR3 coding DNA: TGTGCCAGCTCACCACTGGCCCGGGACAGCCGGCAGTACTTC.

The CDR3, as DNA: TGCGCCAGCAGCCAACCTATGGGACTAGCGGGCCAGTTCTTC. It specifies CASSQPMGLAGQFF. The chain joins TRBV4-1 to TRBJ2-1; 12 nucleotides line up with TRBD2. In germline, CDR1 is MGHRA, CDR2 YSYEKL. The CDR3 runs to 14 residues. V lost 2 bases to trimming and J lost 13 bases; unmatched junction nucleotides: 6.

The chain couples TRBV5-6 to TRBJ2-2; TRBD2 aligns across 13 bases. This CDR3 is built from 15 residues. J was trimmed by 10 bases and V by 0 bases; bases with no gene match: 3. In germline, CDR1 is SGHDT, CDR2 YYEEEE. The CDR3 DNA reads TGTGCCAGCAGCTTGGTTGGGACTAGCGGGACGGAGCTGTTTTTT. Translating it yields CASSLVGTSGTELFF.

The V call is TRBV4-1, the J call TRBJ2-1; possible D gene TRBD2, 6 bases. The V end was cut by 0 bases, the J end by 8 bases, with 14 bases between. The V gene's germline CDR1 is MGHRA and CDR2 YSYEKL. The CDR3 has 15 residues. CDR3 bases: TGCGCCAGCAGCCAAGAACTCCGGGAGAGGGATGAGCAGTTCTTC. It specifies CASSQELRERDEQFF.

This CDR3 is CASSIGTGGILDTEAFF. CDR3 DNA sequence: TGTGCCAGTAGTATAGGCACAGGGGGCATTTTGGACACTGAAGCTTTCTTT. The chain joins TRBV19 to TRBJ1-1; 9 positions agree with TRBD1. V lost 1 base and J lost 3; bases outside the gene matches: 9. The CDR3 covers 17 residues. The germline gives CDR1 LNHDA, CDR2 SQIVND (reference sequence).

This clone was detected once. This rearrangement joins TRBV5-6 to TRBJ2-7; D gene uncertain. Trimming removed 1 base from V and 6 bases from J, with 17 bases in between. This CDR3 region has 15 residues. Germline CDR1 reads SGHDT; CDR2 reads YYEEEE. The CDR3 region is CASSLHPPRDREQYF. The DNA for the CDR3 is TGTGCCAGCAGCTTGCATCCTCCTAGGGATCGCGAGCAGTACTTC.

The chain carries TRBV11-3 and TRBJ2-2; TRBD1 might be the D (5 bases). V was pared by 7 bases and J by 5 bases, with 14 bases between. Germline V gene sequence: CDR1 SGHNT, CDR2 YENEEA. The CDR3 length is 14 residues. This chain's CDR3 is CASTDRQGTGELFF. The CDR3 nucleotides read TGTGCCAGCACCGATCGTCAGGGAACCGGGGAGCTGTTTTTT.

The V and J genes are TRBV18 and TRBJ1-1; the D gene is possibly TRBD1 (5 bases). Germline CDR1 KGHSH, CDR2 LQKENI. CDR3 size: 15 residues. Trimming took off 0 bases at V and 3 bases at J, with 11 bases between the two ends. The CDR3 is CASSPPPAGYTEAFF. The CDR3 nucleotides are TGTGCCAGCTCACCACCCCCGGCAGGGTACACTGAAGCTTTCTTT. Full variable domain (outside the CDR3, taken from reference TRBV18 and TRBJ1-1): NAGVMQNPRHLVRRRGQEARLRCSPMKGHSHVYWYRQLPEEGLKFMVYLQKENIIDESGMPKERFSAEFPKEGPSILRIQQVVRGDSAAYFCASSPPPAGYTEAFFGQGTRLTVV.

V and J are TRBV5-1 and TRBJ1-2, with a tentative D call TRBD1 (6 bases). Germline V CDR1 and CDR2: SGHRS, YFSETQ. V was cut by 0 bases and J by 8 bases, with 14 bases left in between. This CDR3 has 14 amino acids. CDR3 sequence (DNA): TGCGCCAGCAGCTTGGGAGGCCCACAGGGCGGCTACACCTTC. Translated: CASSLGGPQGGYTF.